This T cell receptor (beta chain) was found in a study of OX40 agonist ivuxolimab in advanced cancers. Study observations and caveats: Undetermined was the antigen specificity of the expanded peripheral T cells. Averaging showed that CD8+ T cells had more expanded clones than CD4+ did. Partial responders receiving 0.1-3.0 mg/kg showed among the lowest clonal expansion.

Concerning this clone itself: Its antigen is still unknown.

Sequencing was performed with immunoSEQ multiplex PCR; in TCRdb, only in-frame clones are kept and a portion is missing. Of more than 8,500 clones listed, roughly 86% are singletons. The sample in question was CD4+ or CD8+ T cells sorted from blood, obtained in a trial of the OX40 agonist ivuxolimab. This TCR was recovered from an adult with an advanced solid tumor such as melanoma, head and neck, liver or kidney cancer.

The CDR3 nucleotides are TGTGCCAGCAGCTTACCGGGGGCCACAGATACGCAGTATTTT. Its protein product is CASSLPGATDTQYF. This chain connects TRBV7-9 to TRBJ2-3; perhaps D is TRBD1 or TRBD2 (6 bases each). The ends were cut back, 2 bases at V and 2 bases at J, with 8 bases in the middle. CDR3 length: 14 amino acids. The V gene's germline CDR1 is SEHNR and CDR2 FQNEAQ (reference sequence).